A single sample is the source of the 5 T cell receptor beta chains below, sequenced in a study of OX40 agonist ivuxolimab in advanced cancers. The method was immunoSEQ multiplex PCR; TCRdb's version includes in-frame clones alone and lacks a portion of them. The top ten hold around 0.28% of the sample, which has 150,000 to 190,000 clones, 94% seen once. Sequences were derived from CD4+ or CD8+ T cells sorted from blood, sampled in a trial of the OX40 agonist ivuxolimab. The receptors were gathered from an adult with an advanced solid tumor such as melanoma, head and neck, liver or kidney cancer.

V is TRBV5-8 and J is TRBJ1-2; no clear D. The CDR3 has 17 amino acids. V lost 7 bases, J lost 4 bases, and 26 bases lay in between. CDR1 SGHTS and CDR2 YDEGEE come from the germline V gene. The chain's CDR3 is CASAGLVGFSMAYGYTF. CDR3 in DNA: TGTGCCAGCGCAGGCCTCGTCGGGTTTTCGATGGCCTATGGCTACACCTTC.

V and J are TRBV4-1 and TRBJ1-2; tentatively, D is TRBD1 (6 bases). The CDR3 consists of 17 residues. Germline CDR1 reads MGHRA; CDR2 reads YSYEKL. V was trimmed by 3 bases and J by 7 bases, leaving 24 bases between them. CDR3 sequence: CASSHLLGYRDEGGYTF. CDR3 in DNA: TGCGCCAGCAGCCACCTACTTGGGTACAGGGATGAGGGTGGCTACACCTTC.

The chain couples TRBV2 to TRBJ2-7, with D unresolved. There are 12 residues in the CDR3. V lost 6 bases, J lost 3 bases, and 9 bases lay in between. Germline values: CDR1 SNHLY, CDR2 FYNNEI. CDR3 protein: CASRLDVYEQYF. The DNA for the CDR3 is TGTGCCAGCAGGCTTGATGTCTACGAGCAGTACTTC. The complete variable domain, with remaining parts taken from reference TRBV2 and TRBJ2-7, reads EPEVTQTPSHQVTQMGQEVILRCVPISNHLYFYWYRQILGQKVEFLVSFYNNEISEKSEIFDDQFSVERPDGSNFTLKIRSTKLEDSAMYFCASRLDVYEQYFGPGTRLTVT.

The CDR3 DNA follows: TGTGCCAGCAGCTGGACAGGACTCAACACTGAAGCTTTCTTT. It yields the protein CASSWTGLNTEAFF. This chain links TRBV7-9 with TRBJ1-1; 7 bases are shared with TRBD1. V was pared by 4 bases and J by 2 bases, with 4 bases of the junction left unmatched. CDR3 length: 14 amino acids. Looked up from germline, CDR1 is SEHNR and CDR2 is FQNEAQ (reference sequence).

Written as DNA, the CDR3 is TGTGCCAGCAGCTTAGCGGGCCAGCCCCAGCATTTT. Translation: CASSLAGQPQHF. V usage is TRBV7-2 and J usage is TRBJ1-5; the D is unclear. There are 12 residues in the CDR3. In germline, CDR1 is SGHTA, CDR2 FQGNSA. The V gene lost 0 bases and the J gene lost 7 bases, with 4 bases spanning the gap.